One sample yielded the 5 T cell receptor beta chains listed below, sequenced in a study of blood T cell repertoires in COVID-19. Assay used: immunoSEQ multiplex PCR; TCRdb lists only in-frame clones, some missing. Of roughly 230,000 clones listed, around 83% are singletons. Sequencing was performed on peripheral blood. The source is a man aged 40-49 years with acute or convalescent COVID-19.

The rearrangement links TRBV9 to TRBJ2-1; D unclear. The CDR3 loop spans 15 amino acids. The ends were cut back, 4 bases at V and 3 bases at J, with 14 bases in the middle. Germline values: CDR1 SGDLS, CDR2 YYNGEE. The CDR3 bases are TGTGCCAGCAGCCCCTCATGGGCCAACTACAATGAGCAGTTCTTC. It translates to CASSPSWANYNEQFF.

The chain carries TRBV2 and TRBJ1-4; tentatively, D is TRBD1 (5 bases). CDR1 and CDR2 from the germline V gene are SNHLY and FYNNEI. Trimming took off 6 bases at V and 0 bases at J, with 8 bases between the two ends. The CDR3 is 14 amino acids. The CDR3 here is CASRLQATNEKLFF. CDR3 DNA sequence: TGTGCCAGCAGATTACAGGCAACTAATGAAAAACTGTTTTTT.

V and J are TRBV7-9 and TRBJ1-3; D gene uncertain. Trimming left V 6 bases short and J 0 bases short, with 12 bases between. CDR3 size: 15 residues. Germline V gene lookup returns CDR1 SEHNR and CDR2 FQNEAQ (reference sequence). This CDR3 reads CASRPRRISGNTIYF. As DNA, the CDR3 is TGTGCCAGCAGACCTAGACGGATCTCTGGAAACACCATATATTTT. Full variable domain (outside the CDR3, taken from reference TRBV7-9 and TRBJ1-3): DTGVSQNPRHKITKRGQNVTFRCDPISEHNRLYWYRQTLGQGPEFLTYFQNEAQLEKSRLLSDRFSAERPKGSFSTLEIQRTEQGDSAMYLCASRPRRISGNTIYFGEGSWLTVV.

This chain uses TRBV5-8 with TRBJ1-5; TRBD1 aligns across 11 bases. Germline-derived CDR1 and CDR2 are SGHTS and YDEGEE. CDR3 size: 18 residues. With V trimmed by 2 bases and J by 3 bases, 10 bases remained unmatched. The CDR3 DNA follows: TGTGCCAGCAGCTTAAACGACGGGACAGGGGGTCACAATCAGCCCCAGCATTTT. The encoded protein is CASSLNDGTGGHNQPQHF.

The V call is TRBV5-6, the J call TRBJ1-3; D unresolved. Germline V gene data show CDR1 as SGHDT and CDR2 as YYEEEE. The CDR3 loop spans 16 amino acids. The V and J ends lost 1 base and 4 bases respectively, with 15 bases between them. The CDR3 DNA follows: TGTGCCAGCAGCTTGTCTTTAGGAGGATCAGGAAACACCATATATTTT. Protein: CASSLSLGGSGNTIYF.